These 4 T cell receptor beta chains came from one sample sequenced in a study of regulatory T cells in long-lasting Graves disease. As to time point: newly diagnosed GD, antithyroid drugs for less than 3 months. PBMC RNA was the source of the TCR library. Sequencing libraries for TCR beta were prepared with iRepertoire HTBI primers and Arm-PCR of CDR3 regions. TCRdb analysed the multiplex PCR reads with MiXCR anew, one entry per CDR3 protein. The sample has about 620,000 distinct CDR3 sequences, 16% seen once. A further study also used this sample, focusing on T cells in Graves' hyperthyroidism and ophthalmopathy.

Material: peripheral blood mononuclear cells (PBMCs), obtained at new diagnosis, from a patient treated with antithyroid drugs. The receptors originated from a woman aged 25 to 39 with Graves disease.

The chain couples TRBV24-1 to TRBJ2-3, with TRBD2 identical over 10 bases. This CDR3 contains 17 residues. The junction had 9 bases not matched to a gene; V was cut back by 4 bases and J by 3 bases. Germline V gene sequence: CDR1 KGHDR, CDR2 SFDVKD. The CDR3 DNA reads as TGTGCCACCAGTGACCTGACTAGCGGGTCGAGGACAGATACGCAGTATTTT. This encodes CATSDLTSGSRTDTQYF.

There are many counts of this clonotype. The CDR3 region is CAARNVLGTEAFF. The CDR3 region has the DNA TGTGCCGCCCGCAATGTACTGGGGACTGAAGCTTTCTTT. The V and J genes are TRBV28 and TRBJ1-1; D unclear. The CDR3 loop spans 13 amino acids. Germline lookup yields CDR1 MDHEN and CDR2 SYDVKM. Deletions cut 11 bases from V and 5 bases from J, with 18 bases between.

This clonotype is a singleton in its sample. This chain links TRBV6-4 with TRBJ2-1; D may be TRBD1 (7 bases). The germline CDR1 and CDR2 sequences are MRHNA and SNTAGT. The CDR3 extends over 14 amino acids. V gave up 2 bases and J gave up 5 bases, with 10 bases separating them. CDR3 in DNA: TGTGCCAGCAGTGACCAGGGGGGCCACAATGAGCAGTTCTTC. Translation: CASSDQGGHNEQFF.

The table lists this clonotype with many counts. J is TRBJ2-7 and V is TRBV20-1; TRBD2 matches at 7 bases. With 5 bases clipped from V and 7 bases from J, the junction kept 20 bases outside the gene matches. The CDR3 contains 16 residues. From germline, CDR1 is DFQATT and CDR2 SNEGSKA (reference sequence). Here the CDR3 reads CSARSYLAAPGKEQYF. The CDR3 coding sequence is TGCAGTGCTCGTTCATACCTAGCGGCCCCTGGGAAAGAGCAGTACTTC.